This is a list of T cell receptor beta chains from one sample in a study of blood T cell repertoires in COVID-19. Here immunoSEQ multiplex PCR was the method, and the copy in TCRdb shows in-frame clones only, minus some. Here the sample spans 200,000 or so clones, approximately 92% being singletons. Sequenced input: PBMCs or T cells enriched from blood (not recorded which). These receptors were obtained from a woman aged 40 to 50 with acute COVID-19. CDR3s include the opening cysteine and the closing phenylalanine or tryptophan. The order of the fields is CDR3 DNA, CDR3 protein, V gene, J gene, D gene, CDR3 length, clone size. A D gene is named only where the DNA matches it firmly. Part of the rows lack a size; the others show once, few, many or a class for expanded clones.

TGTGCCAGCTCACCACCGAGTGCAGGGGGACCCTACGAGCAGTACTTC	CASSPPSAGGPYEQYF	TRBV18	TRBJ2-7	TRBD1	16	once
TGTGCCAGTAGTATGAACTCTCAGAGCGAGGCCCAGTACTTC	CASSMNSQSEAQYF	TRBV19	TRBJ2-5	.	14	.
TGTGCCAGCAGCTTAGGGGACAGGGCAAGCTCCTACGAGCAGTACTTC	CASSLGDRASSYEQYF	TRBV7-9	TRBJ2-7	TRBD1	16	.
TGTGCCAGCAGCTTAGGGCAGGACTCTGGAAACACCATATATTTT	CASSLGQDSGNTIYF	TRBV7-2	TRBJ1-3	.	15	.
TGTGCCAGCTCACCCCTCGAGGGTGGCTATGGCTACACCTTC	CASSPLEGGYGYTF	TRBV18	TRBJ1-2	.	14	.
TGTGCCAGCAGTTTCTCAAGACAGGCGAACACCGGGGAGCTGTTTTTT	CASSFSRQANTGELFF	TRBV28	TRBJ2-2	.	16	.
TGTGCCAGCAGCTTGGCCTGGACAGGGGACGAGCAGTACTTC	CASSLAWTGDEQYF	TRBV7-9	TRBJ2-7	TRBD1	14	.
TGTGCCTGGTCGACAGAGAACACTGAAGCTTTCTTT	CAWSTENTEAFF	TRBV30	TRBJ1-1	.	12	.
TGTGCCACCAGTGACCCGGGGGGGCCCAACAATGAGCAGTTCTTC	CATSDPGGPNNEQFF	TRBV24-1	TRBJ2-1	TRBD2	15	.
TGCAGCGTTGCAGGCCGAGGGGAAAAACTGTTTTTT	CSVAGRGEKLFF	TRBV29-1	TRBJ1-4	.	12	.
TGTGCCAGCAGTTACTCATCTAGCGGATCCTACGAGCAGTACTTC	CASSYSSSGSYEQYF	TRBV6-2/TRBV6-3	TRBJ2-7	TRBD2	15	.
TGCAGCGTTAAGCGGGTGGGGAACACCGGGGAGCTGTTTTTT	CSVKRVGNTGELFF	TRBV29-1	TRBJ2-2	.	14	.
TGTGCCAGCAGTCTCCAGGGGGAATCCTACAATGAGCAGTTCTTC	CASSLQGESYNEQFF	TRBV28	TRBJ2-1	TRBD1	15	.
TGCGCCAGCAGCTTTGTGGGGCAAGCTAGCACAGATACGCAGTATTTT	CASSFVGQASTDTQYF	TRBV5-1	TRBJ2-3	.	16	.
TGTGCCAGCAGTTTCGGGACAGGTCATGGCTACACCTTC	CASSFGTGHGYTF	TRBV27	TRBJ1-2	TRBD1	13	once
TGCGCCAGCAGCTTAGCGCAAGAGACCCAGTACTTC	CASSLAQETQYF	TRBV5-1	TRBJ2-5	.	12	.
TGCGCCAGCAGCTTGCGGGGGGTTGATGAAAAACTGTTTTTT	CASSLRGVDEKLFF	TRBV5-1	TRBJ1-4	.	14	.
TGTGCCAGCAGCTTACGCGTGTTGGGGACAGCGAACACCGGGGAGCTGTTTTTT	CASSLRVLGTANTGELFF	TRBV7-9	TRBJ2-2	TRBD1	18	.
TGTGCCAGCAGCGTAGGTACAGCCGGGGTTATAGATGGCTACACCTTC	CASSVGTAGVIDGYTF	TRBV9	TRBJ1-2	.	16	.
TGTGCCAGCAGTTATGCGGGACAGGGATTCGGCTACACCTTC	CASSYAGQGFGYTF	TRBV6-5	TRBJ1-2	TRBD1	14	.
TGTGCCAGTAGTATAGTCTTGTCGGGTCTAGCGGGAGTTATTGCCGGGGAGCTGTTTTTT	CASSIVLSGLAGVIAGELFF	TRBV19	TRBJ2-2	TRBD2	20	.
TGTGCCAGCAGCTTATCCGGGACTAGCGGAGGCATTCAGTACTTC	CASSLSGTSGGIQYF	TRBV11-2	TRBJ2-4	TRBD2	15	.
TGTGCCAGCAGCTTGCCGGGAGGCGAGCAGTACTTC	CASSLPGGEQYF	TRBV5-5	TRBJ2-7	TRBD2	12	.
TGTGCCAGTTTTTCGGGTGTCCTGAGAAATTCACCCCTCCACTTT	CASFSGVLRNSPLHF	TRBV5-8	TRBJ1-6	.	15	.
TGTGCCAGTAGTATTCCCGGTGGGAGCAGCACAGATACGCAGTATTTT	CASSIPGGSSTDTQYF	TRBV19	TRBJ2-3	.	16	.
TGTGCCAGCAGCGTAGGGGGAGGACTAGTTAATGAGCAGTTCTTC	CASSVGGGLVNEQFF	TRBV7-2	TRBJ2-1	.	15	.
TGTGCCAGCAGTGAGAAGGCACAGGGGAACTTT	CASSEKAQGNF	TRBV2	TRBJ1-1	TRBD1	11	.
TGTGCCAGCAGCTTGGAGAGCTCCCGGGGTTACAATGAGCAGTTCTTC	CASSLESSRGYNEQFF	TRBV5-4	TRBJ2-1	.	16	.
TGTGCCAGCAGCAAGATAGCGGGAGGGTATACGCAGTATTTT	CASSKIAGGYTQYF	TRBV9	TRBJ2-3	TRBD2	14	.
TGCGCCAGCAGCTTGGCCATGGAGACCGGGGAGCTGTTTTTT	CASSLAMETGELFF	TRBV5-1	TRBJ2-2	.	14	once
TGTGCCAGCAGCCCTACACCGGACAGGGAAGCTTTCTTT	CASSPTPDREAFF	TRBV7-2	TRBJ1-1	TRBD1	13	.
TGTGCCAGCAGTTACGATCCCGGCGGGGGTTTAAGGGGCTACACCTTC	CASSYDPGGGLRGYTF	TRBV6-5	TRBJ1-2	.	16	.
TGTGCCTGGGGTATTGGTAGCTACGGGAAGGACGAGCAGTACTTC	CAWGIGSYGKDEQYF	TRBV30	TRBJ2-7	.	15	.
TGTGCCTGGAGTGTACTTAGGGGCCTATGGACTGAAGCTTTCTTT	CAWSVLRGLWTEAFF	TRBV30	TRBJ1-1	.	15	.
TGCGCCAGCAGCCAAGACGAGGGGGGAGGGCGGACGCAGTATTTT	CASSQDEGGGRTQYF	TRBV4-1	TRBJ2-3	.	15	.
TGTGCCTGGAGGAGGGCAGCCGGGTCCGAGTACTTC	CAWRRAAGSEYF	TRBV30	TRBJ2-5	.	12	.
TGTGCCAGTAGTACGCCGGCACAGGGTAGCGAAAAACTGTTTTTT	CASSTPAQGSEKLFF	TRBV19	TRBJ1-4	.	15	.
TGTGCCAGCAGCCCTGGGATTAAGGGGGATACGCAGTATTTT	CASSPGIKGDTQYF	TRBV7-2	TRBJ2-3	.	14	.
TGTGCCAGCAGCGGAAAGGACAGGGTCTCCTCACCCCTCCACTTT	CASSGKDRVSSPLHF	TRBV9	TRBJ1-6	TRBD1	15	.
TGCGCCAGTTCTGAACAGGGCCACCAAGAGACCCAGTACTTC	CASSEQGHQETQYF	TRBV5-1	TRBJ2-5	.	14	.
TGTGCCAGCAGCACCAAAACAGGGAGCTCTGGGGCCAACGTCCTGACTTTC	CASSTKTGSSGANVLTF	TRBV7-2	TRBJ2-6	.	17	.
TGCAGCGTTGAATTGGAGGGACAGGGCTCCTACGAGCAGTACTTC	CSVELEGQGSYEQYF	TRBV29-1	TRBJ2-7	TRBD1	15	.
TGTGCCAGCAGTTTCAACCGACTCCAGGGGGTCTACGAGCAGTACTTC	CASSFNRLQGVYEQYF	TRBV27	TRBJ2-7	TRBD1	16	.
TGTGCCAGCAGCAAACCTGGGACAGCGAAGCAGTACTTC	CASSKPGTAKQYF	TRBV27	TRBJ2-7	TRBD1	13	.
TGTGCTAGTGGTTTGGTAACCGGGACAGGGGACTACAATGAGCAGTTCTTC	CASGLVTGTGDYNEQFF	TRBV12-5	TRBJ2-1	TRBD1	17	.
TGCGCCAGCAGCCAGGCGGGACAGGCGAACACCGGGGAGCTGTTTTTT	CASSQAGQANTGELFF	TRBV4-1	TRBJ2-2	TRBD1	16	.
TGCAGCGTTGGATGGAGGGGGGGGGACAATGAGCAGTTCTTC	CSVGWRGGDNEQFF	TRBV29-1	TRBJ2-1	.	14	.
TGTGCCAGCTCCCGACAGGGTGCCTACGAGCAGTACTTC	CASSRQGAYEQYF	TRBV18	TRBJ2-7	TRBD1	13	.
TGTGCCAGCAGCTTACCGGGACAGGGGATGAATGAAAAACTGTTTTTT	CASSLPGQGMNEKLFF	TRBV7-9	TRBJ1-4	TRBD1	16	.
TGTGCCAGTAGTGACGGGACAAACGGGACACCCCTCCACTTT	CASSDGTNGTPLHF	TRBV19	TRBJ1-6	.	14	.
TGTGCCAGCAGTCCTTACAGGGGCGGGGAGGAGACCCAGTACTTC	CASSPYRGGEETQYF	TRBV27	TRBJ2-5	.	15	.
TGTGCCAGCAGTAGAGACAGGGGTAGGTCCACTGAAGCTTTCTTT	CASSRDRGRSTEAFF	TRBV6-5	TRBJ1-1	TRBD1	15	.